Presented here are 14 T cell receptor beta chains from one specimen sequenced in a study of CXCR3-negative and CXCR3-positive naive CD8 T cells. UMI-tagged TRB cDNA libraries were built via 5' RACE. TCRdb re-called the 5' RACE reads and shows each CDR3 protein once, DNA omitted. Its clone listing holds 150,000 or so distinct CDR3 sequences. The antigens these receptors bind are not known. Overall study results and limits: More hydrophobic TRB CDR3s occurred in CXCR3-positive than in CXCR3-negative naive cells.

Sequenced sample: naive CXCR3+ CD8+ T cells from blood. The subset denotes: CD45RO-CCR7+CD27+CD95- naive CD8+ T cells expressing CXCR3 (TNR3+). These receptors came from a human donor in good health. Some clones in this sample may be carry-over from other donors' samples.

The V gene is TRBV4-1, the J gene TRBJ1-1. Germline V lookup: CDR1 MGHRA, CDR2 YSYEKL. This CDR3 contains 14 residues. CDR3 sequence: CASSQDRGNTEAFF.

This sequence joins TRBV20-1 and TRBJ1-2. Germline V gene sequence: CDR1 DFQATT, CDR2 SNEGSKA (reference sequence). This CDR3 is 14 amino acids long. The CDR3 spells CSARGVGSAYGYTF.

CDR3: CASSLGGSQPQHF. The rearrangement links TRBV12-3 or TRBV12-4 to TRBJ1-5; the TCRdb D gene call, TRBD1, has no DNA to confirm it. This CDR3 has 13 amino acids.

The chain employs TRBV15 and TRBJ1-5; absent DNA, TCRdb's TRBD1 call cannot be checked. This CDR3 contains 15 residues. Germline V gene lookup returns CDR1 LNHNV and CDR2 YYDKDF (reference sequence). The CDR3: CATSRDGADNQPQHF.

The chain joins TRBV7-8 to TRBJ2-7; TCRdb returns TRBD1, unconfirmable since there is no DNA. The CDR3 length is 13 residues. Germline V CDR1 and CDR2: SGHVS, FQNEAQ. CDR3 protein: CASSSDRGYEQYF.

This sequence joins TRBV12-3 or TRBV12-4 and TRBJ1-2; no DNA is available, so the TRBD1 call from TCRdb remains unchecked. This CDR3 has 16 amino acids. CDR3 region: CASSTPPGQVNYGYTF.

This sequence joins TRBV28 and TRBJ2-5; TCRdb lists TRBD1, though no DNA is available to test this call. Per the germline V gene, CDR1 is MDHEN and CDR2 is SYDVKM. CDR3 length equals 13 residues. The CDR3 spells CTSSWDHWETQYF. Looking up the rest from reference TRBV28 and TRBJ2-5 gives the full variable domain: DVKVTQSSRYLVKRTGEKVFLECVQDMDHENMFWYRQDPGLGLRLIYFSYDVKMKEKGDIPEGYSVSREKKERFSLILESASTNQTSMYLCTSSWDHWETQYFGPGTRLLVL.

V and J are TRBV28 and TRBJ1-5. Per germline, CDR1 MDHEN and CDR2 SYDVKM. The CDR3 runs 15 residues. CDR3 in amino acids: CASRSPWRSNQPQHF. Supplemented by reference TRBV28 and TRBJ1-5, the full variable domain reads DVKVTQSSRYLVKRTGEKVFLECVQDMDHENMFWYRQDPGLGLRLIYFSYDVKMKEKGDIPEGYSVSREKKERFSLILESASTNQTSMYLCASRSPWRSNQPQHFGDGTRLSIL.

The genes are TRBV20-1 and TRBJ2-7; TCRdb proposes TRBD1, but this gene call is untestable without DNA. This CDR3 region has 15 residues. Per the germline V gene, CDR1 is DFQATT and CDR2 is SNEGSKA (reference sequence). CDR3 amino acids: CSAPYHRGKRDEQYF.

The V and J genes are TRBV7-7 and TRBJ2-2; TCRdb designates TRBD1, a call that cannot be tested without DNA. Germline CDR1 SSHAT, CDR2 FNYEAQ (reference sequence). This CDR3 contains 18 residues. CDR3 sequence: CASSAGPRTVKNTGELFF.

The chain combines TRBV27 with TRBJ1-1; TCRdb gives TRBD1 as the D gene, but with no DNA this cannot be confirmed. Germline V gene lookup returns CDR1 MNHEY and CDR2 SMNVEV (reference sequence). The CDR3 runs 14 residues. The CDR3 loop is CASSPGQGASEAFF.

The chain joins TRBV7-9 to TRBJ1-1; TCRdb reports TRBD1, a call that lacks DNA to check it against. The V gene's germline CDR1 is SEHNR and CDR2 FQNEAQ (reference sequence). The CDR3 runs 17 residues. The CDR3 reads CASSSGTGSVLNTEAFF. The whole variable domain, filled in from reference TRBV7-9 and TRBJ1-1, reads DTGVSQNPRHKITKRGQNVTFRCDPISEHNRLYWYRQTLGQGPEFLTYFQNEAQLEKSRLLSDRFSAERPKGSFSTLEIQRTEQGDSAMYLCASSSGTGSVLNTEAFFGQGTRLTVV.

The chain couples TRBV10-3 to TRBJ1-2; the D call from TCRdb, TRBD1, cannot be confirmed without DNA. This CDR3 comprises 14 residues. Germline lookup yields CDR1 ENHRY and CDR2 SYGVKD. The CDR3 loop reads CAISGTGKNYGYTF.

The chain couples TRBV2 to TRBJ2-3; TCRdb selects TRBD2, and the lack of DNA leaves this call unchecked. This CDR3 region has 15 residues. Germline CDR1 reads SNHLY; CDR2 reads FYNNEI. CDR3 loop: CASEPLAGSTDTQYF.